These 16 T cell receptor beta chains originate from one sample sequenced in a study of blood T cell repertoires in COVID-19. Using immunoSEQ multiplex PCR, the repertoire was profiled, and TCRdb retains in-frame clones only, with some absent. The sample has approximately 220,000 clones, roughly 90% seen once; the top ten hold almost 4%. What was sequenced was PBMCs or T cells enriched from blood (not recorded which). These receptors were obtained from a woman aged 30 to 39 with acute COVID-19.

The gene calls are TRBV7-2 and TRBJ2-5; 11 positions match TRBD2. The germline CDR1 and CDR2 sequences are SGHTA and FQGNSA. Trimming at V came to 3 bases and at J to 3 bases, leaving 9 bases not matched to a gene. This CDR3 spans 17 amino acids. The chain's CDR3 is CASSFTSGGGREETQYF. The CDR3 nucleotides read TGTGCCAGCAGCTTCACTAGCGGGGGTGGAAGGGAAGAGACCCAGTACTTC.

The chain recombines TRBV9 with TRBJ1-1, with D hard to call. The germline gives CDR1 SGDLS, CDR2 YYNGEE. The CDR3 is 14 amino acids. Trimming pared 0 bases from V and 0 bases from J, leaving 6 bases between. The CDR3 reads CASSVDGVNTEAFF. The DNA of the CDR3 is TGTGCCAGCAGCGTAGACGGAGTGAACACTGAAGCTTTCTTT.

This clone has a single count. The V gene is TRBV27, the J gene TRBJ2-7; D might be TRBD1 (5 bases). V was clipped by 5 bases and J by 0 bases, with 17 bases between them. Germline assignment: CDR1 MNHEY and CDR2 SMNVEV (reference sequence). CDR3 size: 16 residues. CDR3 sequence (DNA): TGTGCCAGCAGTCGACATGGGGCGAGGAGCTCCTACGAGCAGTACTTC. Protein: CASSRHGARSSYEQYF.

V is TRBV5-1 and J is TRBJ1-5, with a tentative D call TRBD1 (5 bases). V was clipped by 3 bases and J by 6 bases, with 10 bases between them. The length of the CDR3 is 13 residues. Germline V gene sequence: CDR1 SGHRS, CDR2 YFSETQ. The chain's CDR3 is CASSYEGAQPQHF. The DNA for the CDR3 is TGCGCCAGCAGCTATGAAGGGGCTCAGCCCCAGCATTTT.

The CDR3 protein is CASRAPPGGATNEKLFF. DNA of the CDR3: TGTGCCAGCAGGGCGCCCCCAGGGGGCGCGACTAATGAAAAACTGTTTTTT. The rearrangement uses TRBV7-9 and TRBJ1-4; 8 bases line up with TRBD1. Trimming removed 6 bases from V and 2 bases from J; junction bases left unmatched: 11. The CDR3 consists of 17 residues. Germline lookup yields CDR1 SEHNR and CDR2 FQNEAQ (reference sequence).

The chain is built from TRBV6-5 and TRBJ1-4, with TRBD1 matching over 8 bases. Losses at the gene ends were 4 bases for V and 7 bases for J; bases not matched to a gene: 8. This CDR3 spans 15 amino acids. Per the germline V gene, CDR1 is MNHEY and CDR2 is SVGAGI. Here the CDR3 reads CASSSAGGSTEKLFF. The DNA of the CDR3 is TGTGCCAGCAGTTCCGCAGGGGGCTCTACTGAAAAACTGTTTTTT.

The chain employs TRBV10-2 and TRBJ2-3; 11 nucleotides align to TRBD2. The V gene end was trimmed by 6 bases and the J gene end by 4 bases; junction bases not matched to a gene: 3. The CDR3 runs to 14 residues. Germline-derived CDR1 and CDR2 are WSHSY and SAAADI. The CDR3 sequence is CASRPGLAADTQYF. CDR3 nucleotide sequence: TGCGCCAGCAGGCCGGGACTAGCGGCAGATACGCAGTATTTT.

The chain couples TRBV2 to TRBJ1-2; 9 bases align to TRBD1. The J segment lost 4 bases and the V segment lost 5 bases, leaving 8 bases of the junction unmatched. The CDR3 consists of 15 residues. Germline CDR1 and CDR2: SNHLY and FYNNEI. This chain's CDR3 is CASSIQGARAYGYTF. CDR3 DNA sequence: TGTGCCAGCAGTATACAGGGGGCTAGGGCCTATGGCTACACCTTC.

This clone appeared a few times. The V gene is TRBV10-3, the J gene TRBJ1-2; D is possibly TRBD1 (5 bases). CDR3 length: 16 amino acids. V lost 0 bases and J lost 5, with 16 bases in between. Germline V gene lookup returns CDR1 ENHRY and CDR2 SYGVKD. Written as DNA, the CDR3 is TGTGCCATCAGTGAGTCGTCCGGGGGTCTCTATTATGGCTACACCTTC. It encodes CAISESSGGLYYGYTF.

V and J are TRBV28 and TRBJ1-5; no definite D call. V was clipped by 5 bases and J by 2 bases, with 25 bases between them. The CDR3 sequence is 19 residues long. Per the germline V gene, CDR1 is MDHEN and CDR2 is SYDVKM. This CDR3 reads CASSLPAYDLAYGNQPQHF. The DNA for the CDR3 is TGTGCCAGCAGTCTACCAGCCTATGACCTAGCGTATGGCAATCAGCCCCAGCATTTT.

J is TRBJ2-5 and V is TRBV9; 8 bases match TRBD2. This CDR3 spans 15 amino acids. With 0 bases clipped from V and 2 bases from J, the junction kept 3 bases outside the gene matches. Germline CDR1 reads SGDLS; CDR2 reads YYNGEE. The CDR3 loop is CASSVASGGQETQYF. CDR3 DNA sequence: TGTGCCAGCAGCGTAGCTTCGGGGGGGCAAGAGACCCAGTACTTC.

The chain joins TRBV5-6 to TRBJ2-3; 10 positions match TRBD2. Germline V lookup: CDR1 SGHDT, CDR2 YYEEEE. The CDR3 totals 16 residues. The J segment lost 3 bases and the V segment lost 3 bases, leaving 7 bases of the junction unmatched. The CDR3 spells CASSSERGGQTDTQYF. CDR3 nucleotide sequence: TGTGCCAGCAGCTCGGAGCGGGGGGGCCAGACAGATACGCAGTATTTT.

The chain joins TRBV3-1 (or the pseudogene TRBV3-2) to TRBJ1-5; no definite D call. CDR1 LGHDT and CDR2 YNNKEL come from the germline V gene (reference sequence). The germline V and J ends were trimmed by 2 bases and 3 bases, with 20 bases remaining between them. This CDR3 comprises 18 residues. CDR3 coding DNA: TGTGCCAGCAGCCAAATTATCCGCACACAGATCCACAATCAGCCCCAGCATTTT. Its translation: CASSQIIRTQIHNQPQHF.

This chain links TRBV29-1 with TRBJ1-5, with 7 bases matching TRBD1. The CDR3 has 14 residues. V lost 4 bases to trimming and J lost 2 bases; unmatched junction nucleotides: 5. Per the germline V gene, CDR1 is SQVTM and CDR2 is ANQGSEA. CDR3 amino acids: CSVGQGVGNQPQHF. The CDR3 coding sequence is TGCAGCGTTGGCCAGGGGGTCGGCAATCAGCCCCAGCATTTT. The whole variable domain, remainder taken from reference TRBV29-1 and TRBJ1-5, is SAVISQKPSRDICQRGTSLTIQCQVDSQVTMMFWYRQQPGQSLTLIATANQGSEATYESGFVIDKFPISRPNLTFSTLTVSNMSPEDSSIYLCSVGQGVGNQPQHFGDGTRLSIL.

The chain carries TRBV13 and TRBJ1-2, with TRBD1 identical over 8 bases. V lost 2 bases to trimming and J lost 8 bases; unmatched junction nucleotides: 7. This CDR3 is 14 amino acids long. Germline CDR1 reads PRHDT; CDR2 reads FYEKMQ (reference sequence). The CDR3 DNA sequence: TGTGCCAGCAGCTTAACACAGGGGGTATTAGGCTACACCTTC. The encoded protein is CASSLTQGVLGYTF.

This clone was counted once. Other DNA sequences in this sample translate to the same CDR3. The V call is TRBV5-1, the J call TRBJ2-7, with D tentatively TRBD2 (5 bases). CDR1 is SGHRS and CDR2 is YFSETQ in the germline V gene. Trimming removed 0 bases from V and 3 bases from J, with 7 bases in between. CDR3 size: 13 residues. The CDR3 region is CASSLGRDYEQYF. The CDR3 nucleotides read TGCGCCAGCAGCTTGGGACGGGACTACGAGCAGTACTTC. Complete variable domain (other parts from reference TRBV5-1 and TRBJ2-7): KAGVTQTPRYLIKTRGQQVTLSCSPISGHRSVSWYQQTPGQGLQFLFEYFSETQRNKGNFPGRFSGRQFSNSRSEMNVSTLELGDSALYLCASSLGRDYEQYFGPGTRLTVT.